The text below deals with one T cell receptor (beta chain). The antigen remains unidentified. Sequenced material consisted of expressed TCRB transcripts (all of the isolated RNA was reverse transcribed). Repertoires were generated with immunoSEQ multiplex PCR, while TCRdb's copy carries only in-frame clones and drops some. The sample contains roughly 400,000 clones, approximately 13% of which appear only once. Between the trimmed V and J ends, which lost 0 bases and 1 base, there was a span of 18 bases. This CDR3 has 18 residues. Germline V gene lookup returns CDR1 SGHVS and CDR2 FQNEAQ. This sample was included in a study of beta chain features in type 1 diabetes. Study-wide findings and caveats: Insertion counts at VDJ junctions were lower in type 1 diabetes patients, who also showed more deletions there. It was possible that PCR favored shorter templates, equally so in patients and controls.

Markers CD45RO/CCR7/CD25/CD127/CD95/CD27 served to sort CD4+ naive, central memory, regulatory and stem cell-like memory cells. Material: naive CD4+ T cells from blood. The sequence derives from a man aged 25-40 years in good health. The chain has TRBV7-8 and TRBJ1-2; D may be TRBD1 (5 bases). The CDR3 sequence: CASSLAAVSGPFNYGYTF. CDR3 nucleotides: TGTGCCAGCAGCTTAGCGGCCGTCTCAGGGCCCTTTAACTATGGCTACACCTTC.